The 30 T cell receptor beta chains presented below share a single source sample, sequenced in a study of identifying expanded T cells in peripheral blood. The table came from immunoSEQ multiplex PCR; TCRdb's copy has only in-frame clones and leaves some out. The table has about 94,000 clones, around 90% seen once. Material: blood. These receptors all come from a person aged 18 to 70 in good health.

The V gene is TRBV4-3, the J gene TRBJ2-7, with 7 positions matching TRBD1. The CDR3 covers 13 residues. The V and J ends lost 8 bases and 3 bases, in that order; junction bases with no gene match: 7. CDR1 is LGHNA and CDR2 is YSLEER in the germline V gene. DNA for the CDR3: TGCGCCAGCGGCTTCAGGGACAGCTACGAGCAGTACTTC. Its translation is CASGFRDSYEQYF.

The chain's CDR3 is CASSLNGREMDEQFF. CDR3 in DNA: TGTGCCAGCAGCTTAAATGGGCGGGAGATGGATGAGCAGTTCTTC. This chain connects TRBV7-7 to TRBJ2-1; TRBD2 aligns across 7 bases. This CDR3 comprises 15 residues. V was pared by 2 bases and J by 8 bases, with 9 bases of the junction left unmatched. Germline values: CDR1 SSHAT, CDR2 FNYEAQ (reference sequence).

V gene TRBV14 combines with J gene TRBJ1-1, with D perhaps TRBD1 (6 bases). With 5 bases removed from V and 0 bases from J, the gap between germline ends came to 10 bases. Germline V lookup: CDR1 SGHDN, CDR2 FVKESK. The CDR3 has 14 amino acids. The CDR3 DNA reads TGTGCCAGCAGCTTTTGGACAGTGAACACTGAAGCTTTCTTT. Amino acid sequence: CASSFWTVNTEAFF.

V gene TRBV5-6 combines with J gene TRBJ2-1, with 8 bases lining up with TRBD1. Germline trimming cut 4 bases from V and 2 bases from J; bases unmatched to any gene: 5. This CDR3 spans 15 amino acids. Germline V gene sequence: CDR1 SGHDT, CDR2 YYEEEE. CDR3 protein: CASSIGTGAYNEQFF. The CDR3 DNA reads as TGTGCCAGCAGCATAGGGACAGGCGCCTACAATGAGCAGTTCTTC.

A single count supports this clone. This may be a read error, as it is one base from a much larger clone. Other DNA sequences in this sample translate to the same CDR3. The chain has TRBV7-8 and TRBJ1-6; D is unresolved. V dropped 5 bases and J dropped 7 bases, with 12 bases sitting between them. Germline CDR1 reads SGHVS; CDR2 reads FQNEAQ. This CDR3 comprises 14 residues. The chain's CDR3 is CASSPAPANSPLHF. Here the CDR3 DNA reads TGTGCCAGCAGCCCAGCCCCGGCAAATTCACCCCTCCACTTT.

V usage is TRBV7-9 and J usage is TRBJ1-1, with D uncertain. Germline V gene sequence: CDR1 SEHNR, CDR2 FQNEAQ (reference sequence). V was cut by 5 bases and J by 8 bases, with 12 bases left in between. This CDR3 is 12 amino acids long. This chain's CDR3 is CASSPQAREAFF. The CDR3, as DNA: TGTGCCAGCAGCCCCCAGGCGAGAGAAGCTTTCTTT.

Worth noting for this clone: The same CDR3 also results from other DNA sequences found in this sample. This chain links TRBV9 with TRBJ1-2; 8 positions agree with TRBD1. The CDR3 consists of 14 residues. Germline loops: CDR1 SGDLS, CDR2 YYNGEE. J lost 5 bases, V lost 2 bases, and 5 bases had no gene match. The CDR3 DNA follows: TGTGCCAGCAGCGTCGGACAGGGTGGGTATGGCTACACCTTC. Protein: CASSVGQGGYGYTF. Together with reference TRBV9 and TRBJ1-2, the CDR3 gives the full variable domain: DSGVTQTPKHLITATGQRVTLRCSPRSGDLSVYWYQQSLDQGLQFLIQYYNGEERAKGNILERFSAQQFPDLHSELNLSSLELGDSALYFCASSVGQGGYGYTFGSGTRLTVV.

The genes are TRBV18 and TRBJ1-5; the match to TRBD1 covers 7 bases. After removal of 3 bases from V and 2 bases from J, the junction contained 10 bases not matched to a gene. This CDR3 comprises 17 residues. Germline CDR1 is KGHSH and CDR2 is LQKENI. The CDR3 is CASSPTIGGVGNQPQHF. For the CDR3, the DNA is TGTGCCAGCTCACCCACAATAGGGGGCGTTGGCAATCAGCCCCAGCATTTT.

CDR3 nucleotides: TGTGCCAGCAGTCGGTGGGCGACCAGCAATCAGCCCCAGCATTTT. Translating it yields CASSRWATSNQPQHF. The chain recombines TRBV6-1 with TRBJ1-5; D gene uncertain. The germline V gene encodes CDR1 MNHNS and CDR2 SASEGT. This CDR3 has 15 amino acids. Trimming cost V 5 bases and J 1 base, with 12 bases left between them.

CDR3 nucleotide sequence: TGTGCCAGCAGTAGGACTACAAGAAACAATGAGCAGTTCTTC. It encodes CASSRTTRNNEQFF. The chain employs TRBV5-4 and TRBJ2-1; perhaps TRBD2 as D (6 bases). CDR1 SGHNT and CDR2 YYREEE come from the germline V gene (reference sequence). Trimming removed 5 bases from V and 5 bases from J, with 14 bases in between. The CDR3 has 14 amino acids.

The V and J genes are TRBV7-3 and TRBJ2-3, with 8 bases matching TRBD2. This CDR3 comprises 15 residues. Germline V lookup: CDR1 SGHTA, CDR2 FQGTGA. V dropped 5 bases and J dropped 7; count of bases not matched to a gene: 11. The CDR3 region is CASSTSGGSDHTQYF. CDR3 DNA sequence: TGTGCCAGCAGCACAAGCGGGGGCTCAGATCATACGCAGTATTTT.

V and J are TRBV6-1 and TRBJ2-7; 7 bases line up with TRBD1. The V and J ends lost 4 bases and 3 bases, in that order; junction bases with no gene match: 12. The CDR3 extends over 16 amino acids. Germline CDR1 is MNHNS and CDR2 is SASEGT. As DNA, the CDR3 is TGTGCCAGCAGTGGCCCTGCGACGGGACAGATCTACGAGCAGTACTTC. This gives the protein CASSGPATGQIYEQYF.

The chain links TRBV27 to TRBJ2-7; 9 bases line up with TRBD1. Germline-derived CDR1 and CDR2 are MNHEY and SMNVEV (reference sequence). Trimming at V came to 3 bases and at J to 6 bases, leaving 9 bases not matched to a gene. This CDR3 is built from 15 residues. The CDR3 DNA follows: TGTGCCAGCAGTTTGGCTTGGGACAGGGCTCGCGAGCAGTACTTC. Residues: CASSLAWDRAREQYF.

CDR3 loop: CASSPNGRGNTEAFF. In DNA, the CDR3 is TGTGCCAGCAGCCCAAACGGCAGGGGGAACACTGAAGCTTTCTTT. The chain combines TRBV7-3 with TRBJ1-1; D is perhaps TRBD1 (6 bases). This CDR3 has 15 amino acids. Germline CDR1 reads SGHTA; CDR2 reads FQGTGA. The V and J ends lost 5 bases and 1 base respectively, with 14 bases between them.

The chain joins TRBV5-4 to TRBJ1-5, with D maybe TRBD1 (5 bases). This CDR3 comprises 15 residues. With 4 bases removed from V and 3 bases from J, the gap between germline ends came to 14 bases. The germline V gene encodes CDR1 SGHNT and CDR2 YYREEE (reference sequence). The CDR3 DNA follows: TGTGCCAGCAGCCCCGGAGCAGGGTACAATCAGCCCCAGCATTTT. Protein sequence: CASSPGAGYNQPQHF. Based on the CDR3 plus reference TRBV5-4 and TRBJ1-5, the full variable domain is ETGVTQSPTHLIKTRGQQVTLRCSSQSGHNTVSWYQQALGQGPQFIFQYYREEENGRGNFPPRFSGLQFPNYSSELNVNALELDDSALYLCASSPGAGYNQPQHFGDGTRLSIL.

This clone turned up a few times. V and J are TRBV5-4 and TRBJ2-1, with 7 bases lining up with TRBD2. The CDR3 totals 15 residues. Germline V gene sequence: CDR1 SGHNT, CDR2 YYREEE (reference sequence). Losses at the gene ends were 0 bases for V and 8 bases for J; bases not matched to a gene: 8. The DNA for the CDR3 is TGTGCCAGCAGCTTGGGAGGGAGGGCCAGCGATGAGCAGTTCTTC. Its protein product is CASSLGGRASDEQFF. The full variable domain, in which reference TRBV5-4 and TRBJ2-1 provide the parts outside the CDR3, is ETGVTQSPTHLIKTRGQQVTLRCSSQSGHNTVSWYQQALGQGPQFIFQYYREEENGRGNFPPRFSGLQFPNYSSELNVNALELDDSALYLCASSLGGRASDEQFFGPGTRLTVL.

V and J are TRBV4-3 and TRBJ2-7; D not certain. Germline CDR1 is LGHNA and CDR2 is YSLEER. The CDR3 is made up of 14 amino acids. The V gene lost 0 bases and the J gene lost 3 bases, with 9 bases spanning the gap. In nucleotides, the CDR3 is TGCGCCAGCAGCCAAGAAGTAAGTGTCTACGAGCAGTACTTC. Protein: CASSQEVSVYEQYF.

The chain couples TRBV25-1 to TRBJ2-5; 7 bases agree with TRBD1. J gave up 4 bases and V 2 bases, and 7 bases lay outside the gene matches. The CDR3 loop spans 15 amino acids. CDR1 and CDR2 (germline): MGHDK, SYGVNS. The CDR3 DNA is TGTGCCAGCAGTGAAGCAGGGGGTGGGGGAGAGACCCAGTACTTC. Translating gives CASSEAGGGGETQYF.

This rearrangement joins TRBV18 to TRBJ2-2; possible D gene TRBD1, 5 bases. V was cut by 8 bases and J by 2 bases, with 12 bases left in between. CDR3 size: 14 residues. Germline CDR1 reads KGHSH; CDR2 reads LQKENI. Here the CDR3 reads CASTGGENTGELFF. The CDR3, as DNA: TGTGCCAGCACAGGTGGCGAAAACACCGGGGAGCTGTTTTTT.

V gene TRBV4-1 combines with J gene TRBJ2-1; 12 nucleotides match TRBD1. The CDR3 consists of 17 residues. The germline CDR1 and CDR2 sequences are MGHRA and YSYEKL. V was clipped by 0 bases and J by 7 bases; unmatched bases: 7. Here the CDR3 reads CASSQDTGQGARNEQFF. In DNA form, the CDR3 reads TGCGCCAGCAGCCAAGATACGGGACAGGGGGCTCGGAATGAGCAGTTCTTC.

The rearrangement joins TRBV7-2 to TRBJ1-1; 8 nucleotides line up with TRBD1. The germline gives CDR1 SGHTA, CDR2 FQGNSA. The length of the CDR3 is 13 residues. V lost 3 bases and J lost 11; bases outside the gene matches: 8. The CDR3 DNA follows: TGTGCCAGCAGCTTTACCGGGACAGGTATCGCTTTCTTT. It encodes CASSFTGTGIAFF.

The sample holds one count of this clone. The gene calls are TRBV7-2 and TRBJ1-4; 7 bases agree with TRBD1. In germline, CDR1 is SGHTA, CDR2 FQGNSA. CDR3 length: 15 residues. With 3 bases clipped from V and 0 bases from J, the junction kept 1 base outside the gene matches. The CDR3 region has the DNA TGTGCCAGCAGCTTTGGGACAGCAACTAATGAAAAACTGTTTTTT. This gives the protein CASSFGTATNEKLFF.

The chain carries TRBV7-2 and TRBJ2-7, with unresolved D. Trimming removed 2 bases at V and 0 bases at J, with 14 bases between. Germline assignment: CDR1 SGHTA and CDR2 FQGNSA. CDR3 length: 16 amino acids. CDR3 nucleotides: TGTGCCAGCAGCTTAACGGGTACCCGGAGCTCCTACGAGCAGTACTTC. It specifies CASSLTGTRSSYEQYF.

The chain recombines TRBV10-3 with TRBJ2-1; tentatively, D is TRBD2 (6 bases). CDR3 length: 16 residues. Germline CDR1 and CDR2: ENHRY and SYGVKD. Trimming left V 0 bases short and J 7 bases short, with 16 bases between. The CDR3 protein is CAISESAGSSGNEQFF. In nucleotides, the CDR3 is TGTGCCATCAGTGAGTCGGCGGGATCCTCTGGGAATGAGCAGTTCTTC.

This clone showed up just once. The chain carries TRBV29-1 and TRBJ1-1; TRBD1 agrees at 9 bases. V lost 7 bases to trimming and J lost 1 base; unmatched junction nucleotides: 1. CDR3 length: 12 amino acids. Germline CDR1 is SQVTM and CDR2 is ANQGSEA. The CDR3 nucleotides are TGCAGCGCGGGACAGGGGAACACTGAAGCTTTCTTT. It is translated as CSAGQGNTEAFF.

J is TRBJ2-1 and V is TRBV19; D is uncertain. V gave up 3 bases and J gave up 6 bases, with 9 bases separating them. Germline V gene sequence: CDR1 LNHDA, CDR2 SQIVND (reference sequence). The CDR3 totals 13 residues. DNA of the CDR3: TGTGCCAGTAGTATGCCTTCCGGCAATGAGCAGTTCTTC. It encodes CASSMPSGNEQFF.

The V gene is TRBV30, the J gene TRBJ1-5; possible D gene TRBD1, 6 bases. Germline V gives CDR1 GTSNPN, CDR2 SVGIG (reference sequence). With 3 bases removed from V and 0 bases from J, the gap between germline ends came to 9 bases. This CDR3 has 14 residues. CDR3 sequence: CAWSPDSSNQPQHF. As DNA, the CDR3 is TGTGCCTGGAGCCCGGACAGTAGCAATCAGCCCCAGCATTTT. The full variable domain, completed using reference TRBV30 and TRBJ1-5, is SQTIHQWPATLVQPVGSPLSLECTVEGTSNPNLYWYRQAAGRGLQLLFYSVGIGQISSEVPQNLSASRPQDRQFILSSKKLLLSDSGFYLCAWSPDSSNQPQHFGDGTRLSIL.

This clone was seen more than once but under ten times. The chain recombines TRBV4-1 with TRBJ1-5; 10 nucleotides align to TRBD1. The CDR3 runs to 17 residues. Germline V CDR1 and CDR2: MGHRA, YSYEKL. V shed 1 base, J shed 6 bases, and the junction held 9 bases outside the gene matches. CDR3 loop: CASSQAIGGTGVQPQHF. Here the CDR3 DNA reads TGCGCCAGCAGCCAAGCCATCGGGGGGACAGGGGTTCAGCCCCAGCATTTT.

V and J are TRBV9 and TRBJ1-2; tentatively, D is TRBD1 (6 bases). Germline V CDR1 and CDR2: SGDLS, YYNGEE. Between the trimmed V and J ends, which lost 0 bases and 8 bases, there was a span of 14 bases. CDR3 length equals 14 residues. In DNA form, the CDR3 reads TGTGCCAGCAGCGTAGGACAGGTCCCGTCGGGCTACACCTTC. It specifies CASSVGQVPSGYTF.

The chain is built from TRBV19 and TRBJ1-1; D is undetermined. The CDR3 extends over 13 amino acids. In germline, CDR1 is LNHDA, CDR2 SQIVND (reference sequence). The V gene lost 4 bases and the J gene lost 0 bases, with 6 bases spanning the gap. As DNA, the CDR3 is TGTGCCAGTAGTACAGGCCTGAACACTGAAGCTTTCTTT. As protein: CASSTGLNTEAFF.